The 10 T cell receptor beta chains in this list originate from one sample, sequenced in a study of T cell repertoires in cytomegalovirus infection. TCRdb fed the reads into MiXCR, producing one record per CDR3 protein. The sample lists more than 650,000 distinct CDR3 sequences; 35% were seen once. The sequenced sample was PBMCs. These receptors originate from a human donor in good health (CMV status not recorded). Some clones in this sample may be carry-over from other donors' samples.

In its sample, this clonotype was seen many times. The chain has TRBV7-9 and TRBJ2-3; 11 bases are a match to TRBD2. Germline V gene lookup returns CDR1 SEHNR and CDR2 FQNEAQ (reference sequence). This CDR3 contains 18 residues. With V trimmed by 0 bases and J by 1 base, 6 bases remained unmatched. The CDR3 sequence: CASSLARGGLAGTDTQYF. The CDR3 bases are TGTGCCAGCAGCTTAGCGCGCGGGGGACTAGCGGGCACAGATACGCAGTATTTT.

This clonotype occurred many times. V gene TRBV7-2 combines with J gene TRBJ1-1, with D perhaps matching TRBD1 (5 bases). CDR3 size: 17 residues. Trimming cost V 1 base and J 1 base, with 16 bases left between them. CDR1 and CDR2 (germline): SGHTA, FQGNSA. The CDR3 region is CASSLGAWVRENTEAFF. The CDR3 DNA is TGTGCCAGCAGCTTAGGAGCGTGGGTCAGGGAGAACACTGAAGCTTTCTTT.

This clonotype was observed a few times. The chain has TRBV13 and TRBJ1-1, with TRBD1 matching 8 bases. J gave up 5 bases and V 0 bases, and 5 bases lay outside the gene matches. Germline values: CDR1 PRHDT, CDR2 FYEKMQ (reference sequence). This CDR3 contains 15 residues. CDR3 nucleotides: TGTGCCAGCAGCTTAGGGACAGGGGAAGGGACTGAAGCTTTCTTT. Translated, it gives CASSLGTGEGTEAFF. Supplemented by reference TRBV13 and TRBJ1-1, the full variable domain reads AAGVIQSPRHLIKEKRETATLKCYPIPRHDTVYWYQQGPGQDPQFLISFYEKMQSDKGSIPDRFSAQQFSDYHSELNMSSLELGDSALYFCASSLGTGEGTEAFFGQGTRLTVV.

Concerning this clonotype itself: The junction shows a germline mismatch at one end, possibly a read error. V gene TRBV6-6 combines with J gene TRBJ1-6; D remains unclear. This CDR3 has 8 residues. The germline gives CDR1 MNHNY, CDR2 SVGAGI (reference sequence). The CDR3 DNA is TGCAGAGTGGGACCCCTCCACTTT. It specifies CRVGPLHF.

The chain uses TRBV6-2 or TRBV6-3 and TRBJ1-1, with 7 bases fitting TRBD1. Germline V gene data show CDR1 as MNHEY and CDR2 as SVGEGT. The CDR3 extends over 16 amino acids. V was clipped by 5 bases and J by 1 base; unmatched bases: 10. This CDR3 reads CASSNTPDRANTEAFF. The DNA for the CDR3 is TGTGCCAGCAGTAACACTCCCGACAGGGCGAACACTGAAGCTTTCTTT.

This clonotype was detected a few times. The gene calls are TRBV28 and TRBJ1-1; D ambiguous. V lost 8 bases and J lost 8, with 24 bases in between. The CDR3 spans 15 residues. Per the germline V gene, CDR1 is MDHEN and CDR2 is SYDVKM. CDR3 region: CASAYLGSEISEAFF. CDR3 DNA sequence: TGTGCCAGCGCGTACCTTGGGTCCGAGATCTCGGAAGCTTTCTTT.

This clonotype occurred many times. The chain links TRBV7-2 to TRBJ2-7; D uncertain. There are 14 residues in the CDR3. V lost 1 base to trimming and J lost 3 bases, with 10 bases between them. Germline V gene data show CDR1 as SGHTA and CDR2 as FQGNSA. Here the CDR3 reads CASSLGRKNYEQYF. CDR3 nucleotides: TGTGCCAGCAGCTTAGGCCGGAAAAACTACGAGCAGTACTTC.

This clonotype has a handful of counts. J is TRBJ1-1 and V is TRBV28; D might be TRBD1 (5 bases). This CDR3 region has 17 residues. CDR1 and CDR2 from the germline V gene are MDHEN and SYDVKM. Trimming took 10 bases from V and 7 from J, leaving 31 bases between them. The CDR3 loop is CATTFPRDGGPRGEAFF. CDR3 nucleotide sequence: TGTGCCACTACATTTCCCCGGGACGGAGGGCCTAGGGGTGAAGCTTTCTTT.

In DNA form, the CDR3 reads TGTGCCAGCACCTCGTTGGCCCGGGACAGAGGGTGGTCCGGGGAGCTGTTTTTT. It is translated as CASTSLARDRGWSGELFF. The chain joins TRBV2 to TRBJ2-2, with TRBD1 matching over 7 bases. J gave up 6 bases and V 7 bases, and 20 bases lay outside the gene matches. The CDR3 length is 18 residues. CDR1 is SNHLY and CDR2 is FYNNEI in the germline V gene.

The chain uses TRBV19 and TRBJ1-1, with TRBD1 matching 7 bases. V lost 4 bases and J lost 0; bases outside the gene matches: 17. The CDR3 extends over 19 amino acids. Germline V gives CDR1 LNHDA, CDR2 SQIVND (reference sequence). The CDR3: CASSNTFPGQHLLNTEAFF. The CDR3 region has the DNA TGTGCCAGTAGTAATACCTTTCCGGGACAGCATCTACTGAACACTGAAGCTTTCTTT. Complete variable domain (other parts from reference TRBV19 and TRBJ1-1): DGGITQSPKYLFRKEGQNVTLSCEQNLNHDAMYWYRQDPGQGLRLIYYSQIVNDFQKGDIAEGYSVSREKKESFPLTVTSAQKNPTAFYLCASSNTFPGQHLLNTEAFFGQGTRLTVV.